The present T cell receptor (beta chain) was sequenced within a study of cytomegalovirus exposure and HLA in healthy donors. The wider study: Of 300 to 450 genotyped donors, about 80% clustered with self-reported Caucasian donors.

Whole-study findings and limits: Most of the TCR beta V segments (in an earlier analysis) were productive either about 90% or about 30% of the time. Among CMV-associated TCR beta chains, most appeared HLA-restricted in a later analysis. The only immune exposure information that was available was CMV serostatus.

PCR used 60 Vbeta primers and 13 Jbeta primers. Data came from immunoSEQ multiplex PCR; TCRdb stores just in-frame clones and leaves some out. The table includes about 130,000 clones, 77% detected once. This CDR3 has 20 amino acids. In the case of this clone: No antigen is known for it.

Specimen: PBMCs. This clonotype originated in a male donor in good health and CMV-seropositive. The rearrangement uses TRBV21-1 and TRBJ2-6; the table's TRBD1 call for D was not verified on the DNA. TRBV21-1 is flagged as a pseudogene. This CDR3 is CASSKVGKALLGAGANGLTF. The CDR3 DNA is TGTGCCAGCAGCAAAGTCGGTAAGGCGCTCCTAGGGGCTGGGGCCAACGGCCTGACTTTC.